Each of the 26 T cell receptor beta chains below was sequenced from the same sample in a study of response to subunit inactivated influenza vaccine. TCRdb passed the RT-PCR reads through MiXCR, listing each CDR3 protein once. The sample includes around 180,000 distinct CDR3 sequences, about a tenth of them seen just once. The sample here was non-naive T cells sorted from PBMCs, taken on the day of vaccination. These receptors were taken from a man between 50 and 59 years old who received an inactivated influenza vaccine.

There are many counts of this clonotype. The rearrangement links TRBV3-1 to TRBJ2-2; unclear D gene. Germline CDR1 reads LGHDT; CDR2 reads YNNKEL (reference sequence). Between the trimmed V and J ends, which lost 4 bases and 6 bases, there was a span of 12 bases. The CDR3 contains 14 residues. CDR3 nucleotides: TGTGCCAGCAGCCCACAAGTGGGGTCCGGGGAGCTGTTTTTT. The encoded protein is CASSPQVGSGELFF.

This clonotype has at least ten counts. The genes are TRBV12-3 or TRBV12-4 and TRBJ2-1; D remains unclear. V was shortened by 8 bases and J by 4 bases, with 9 bases between the two germline ends. CDR3 size: 12 residues. The CDR3 region is CASQRLYNEQFF. In nucleotides, the CDR3 is TGTGCCAGCCAGCGCCTATACAATGAGCAGTTCTTC.

This clonotype was observed many times. The chain uses TRBV12-3 or TRBV12-4 and TRBJ2-3, with D perhaps assigned TRBD1 or TRBD2 (6 bases each). This CDR3 spans 15 amino acids. V was cut by 6 bases and J by 2 bases, with 15 bases left in between. In DNA form, the CDR3 reads TGTGCCAGCAGCTCGGAGGGGGTGATCACAGATACGCAGTATTTT. It encodes CASSSEGVITDTQYF.

The chain is built from TRBV4-1 and TRBJ1-2, with TRBD1 identical over 10 bases. The germline V gene encodes CDR1 MGHRA and CDR2 YSYEKL. The CDR3 length is 14 residues. The V and J ends lost 4 bases and 8 bases, in that order; junction bases with no gene match: 7. CDR3 loop: CASSRQGAQVGYTF. The CDR3 DNA follows: TGCGCCAGCAGCCGACAGGGGGCCCAGGTGGGCTACACCTTC.

The chain links TRBV7-2 to TRBJ2-3, with D uncertain. V lost 1 base and J 2 bases, leaving 10 bases between the germline ends. Germline CDR1 and CDR2: SGHTA and FQGNSA. The CDR3 loop spans 15 amino acids. CDR3 bases: TGTGCCAGCAGCTTAGTCAGGACCGTCACAGATACGCAGTATTTT. It specifies CASSLVRTVTDTQYF. The variable domain in full, with the rest retrieved from reference TRBV7-2 and TRBJ2-3, is GAGVSQSPSNKVTEKGKDVELRCDPISGHTALYWYRQSLGQGLEFLIYFQGNSAPDKSGLPSDRFSAERTGGSVSTLTIQRTQQEDSAVYLCASSLVRTVTDTQYFGPGTRLTVL.

At least ten counts were recorded for this clonotype. The chain links TRBV28 to TRBJ2-1, with D possibly being TRBD1 (5 bases). The CDR3 runs to 16 residues. V lost 6 bases to trimming and J lost 3 bases, with 18 bases between them. The germline CDR1 and CDR2 sequences are MDHEN and SYDVKM. The CDR3 DNA reads TGTGCCAGCAGGCCCCTTCAGGGAACCGACTACAATGAGCAGTTCTTC. Residues: CASRPLQGTDYNEQFF.

This chain uses TRBV6-5 with TRBJ1-5; D remains unclear. CDR3 size: 12 residues. V was pared by 8 bases and J by 8 bases, with 13 bases between. Germline CDR1 is MNHEY and CDR2 is SVGAGI. The CDR3 region is CASGENGKPQHF. The CDR3 nucleotides read TGTGCCAGCGGGGAGAATGGGAAGCCCCAGCATTTT.

The sample holds a few counts of this clonotype. The J gene is TRBJ2-5, the V gene TRBV7-9; TRBD2 agrees at 13 bases. The V and J ends lost 3 bases and 5 bases, in that order; junction bases with no gene match: 6. CDR3 length: 16 residues. The V gene's germline CDR1 is SEHNR and CDR2 FQNEAQ (reference sequence). DNA for the CDR3: TGTGCCAGCAGCTTTTGGACTAGCGGGAGAGGCGAGACCCAGTACTTC. This codes for CASSFWTSGRGETQYF.

This clonotype was seen at least ten times. Its ends do not fully match the called genes, so a read error is possible. V and J are TRBV7-8 and TRBJ1-5; D not resolved. CDR1 and CDR2 (germline): SGHVS, FQNEAQ. The CDR3 runs 13 residues. The CDR3, as DNA: TGTGCCAGCAGCTTAACCAGCACTCAGCCCCAGCATTTT. It specifies CASSLTSTQPQHF.

This clonotype was detected many times. The J gene is TRBJ2-7, the V gene TRBV20-1; no firm D call. The CDR3 consists of 9 residues. Germline CDR1 and CDR2: DFQATT and SNEGSKA (reference sequence). The V gene lost 5 bases and the J gene lost 7 bases, with 6 bases spanning the gap. CDR3 in amino acids: CSAGVEQYF. The CDR3 nucleotides are TGCAGTGCTGGGGTTGAGCAGTACTTC.

This clonotype was detected only a few times. This rearrangement joins TRBV21-1 to TRBJ2-1; the D call TRBD2 from the table was never checked on the DNA. TRBV21-1 is deemed a pseudogene. This CDR3 has 19 residues. The CDR3 sequence is CASSKAGTSGSAVDNEQFF. CDR3 nucleotides: TGTGCCAGCAGCAAAGCGGGGACTAGCGGGAGCGCGGTCGACAATGAGCAGTTCTTC.

The rearrangement joins TRBV11-1 to TRBJ1-2; 8 nucleotides align to TRBD1. From germline, CDR1 is SGHAT and CDR2 FQDESV (reference sequence). The CDR3 has 14 residues. V dropped 0 bases and J dropped 4; count of bases not matched to a gene: 1. The CDR3 bases are TGTGCCAGCAGCTTAGCGGGACAGGCCTATGGCTACACCTTC. Protein: CASSLAGQAYGYTF.

This clonotype was seen only a few times. The chain has TRBV11-2 and TRBJ1-1; D gene ambiguous. Germline V lookup: CDR1 SGHAT, CDR2 FQNNGV. Trimming left V 3 bases short and J 1 base short, with 0 bases between. The CDR3 extends over 11 amino acids. The CDR3 here is CASSLNTEAFF. CDR3 in DNA: TGTGCCAGCAGCTTGAACACTGAAGCTTTCTTT.

There are many counts of this clonotype. The chain recombines TRBV28 with TRBJ2-1; 9 bases agree with TRBD2. CDR1 MDHEN and CDR2 SYDVKM come from the germline V gene. Losses at the gene ends were 5 bases for V and 7 bases for J; bases not matched to a gene: 12. There are 16 residues in the CDR3. The CDR3 region is CASSDQGGRAWNEQFF. The DNA for the CDR3 is TGTGCCAGCAGTGACCAAGGCGGGAGGGCTTGGAATGAGCAGTTCTTC. The full variable domain, completed using reference TRBV28 and TRBJ2-1, is DVKVTQSSRYLVKRTGEKVFLECVQDMDHENMFWYRQDPGLGLRLIYFSYDVKMKEKGDIPEGYSVSREKKERFSLILESASTNQTSMYLCASSDQGGRAWNEQFFGPGTRLTVL.

This clonotype was counted only a few times. V usage is TRBV24-1 and J usage is TRBJ1-1, with D tentatively TRBD1 (6 bases). This CDR3 has 13 residues. V was clipped by 6 bases and J by 3 bases, with 10 bases between them. Germline V gives CDR1 KGHDR, CDR2 SFDVKD. Written as DNA, the CDR3 is TGTGCCACCAGTCGTAGGGGGGACACTGAAGCTTTCTTT. Protein: CATSRRGDTEAFF.

This clonotype was seen ten or more times. This chain joins TRBV12-3 or TRBV12-4 and TRBJ2-3; D may match TRBD1 or TRBD2 (5 bases each). Between the trimmed V and J ends, which lost 7 bases and 2 bases, there was a span of 16 bases. The CDR3 loop spans 15 amino acids. The CDR3 region is CASTERRGYTDTQYF. CDR3 sequence (DNA): TGTGCCAGCACCGAGAGACGGGGCTACACAGATACGCAGTATTTT.

This clonotype was found a few times. This sequence joins TRBV7-9 and TRBJ2-2; tentatively, D is TRBD1 (6 bases). Trimming took off 4 bases at V and 3 bases at J, with 9 bases between the two ends. The CDR3 loop spans 14 amino acids. CDR1 and CDR2 (germline): SEHNR, FQNEAQ (reference sequence). The DNA of the CDR3 is TGTGCCAGCAGCTCATACAGGGACACCGGGGAGCTGTTTTTT. Amino acid sequence: CASSSYRDTGELFF.

This clonotype was counted at least ten times. One junction end does not reproduce the germline sequence, and a read error may be involved. V and J are TRBV12-3 or TRBV12-4 and TRBJ1-3; a weak D match, TRBD1 (5 bases). This CDR3 is built from 15 residues. CDR3 in amino acids: CASSLGDFSGNTIYF. The CDR3 DNA is TGTGCCAGCAGCTTAGGGGACTTCTCTGGAAACACCATATATTTT.

There are many counts of this clonotype. The V gene is TRBV15, the J gene TRBJ2-3, with D unresolved. The CDR3 consists of 16 residues. The ends were cut back, 0 bases at V and 6 bases at J, with 16 bases in the middle. In germline, CDR1 is LNHNV, CDR2 YYDKDF (reference sequence). CDR3 residues: CATSRDLSPHGDTQYF. The CDR3 nucleotides are TGTGCCACCAGCAGAGATTTAAGCCCCCACGGGGATACGCAGTATTTT.

This clonotype was recorded at least ten times. The chain has TRBV5-1 and TRBJ2-2; D gene ambiguous. Germline loops: CDR1 SGHRS, CDR2 YFSETQ. CDR3 length: 16 amino acids. V was clipped by 4 bases and J by 0 bases, with 13 bases between them. As DNA, the CDR3 is TGCGCCAGCAGCCAGAGGACGGCCCCGAACACCGGGGAGCTGTTTTTT. This codes for CASSQRTAPNTGELFF. The variable domain in full, with the rest retrieved from reference TRBV5-1 and TRBJ2-2, is KAGVTQTPRYLIKTRGQQVTLSCSPISGHRSVSWYQQTPGQGLQFLFEYFSETQRNKGNFPGRFSGRQFSNSRSEMNVSTLELGDSALYLCASSQRTAPNTGELFFGEGSRLTVL.

This clonotype came up a few times. This chain connects TRBV3-1 to TRBJ2-2, with 7 bases identical to TRBD1. Trimming took 1 base from V and 7 from J; bases not matched to a gene: 9. The CDR3 consists of 16 residues. CDR1 is LGHDT and CDR2 is YNNKEL in the germline V gene (reference sequence). DNA of the CDR3: TGTGCCAGCAGCCAAGTCCTGGACAGGTTGAGCGGGGAGCTGTTTTTT. Protein: CASSQVLDRLSGELFF.

This clonotype was counted many times. This chain connects TRBV29-1 to TRBJ2-5; D perhaps matches TRBD2 (5 bases). V was pared by 6 bases and J by 7 bases, with 15 bases between. The CDR3 has 12 amino acids. The germline CDR1 and CDR2 sequences are SQVTM and ANQGSEA. The CDR3 loop is CSVLLGRGTQYF. The CDR3 nucleotides are TGCAGCGTGTTACTAGGCCGGGGGACCCAGTACTTC. The whole variable domain, remainder taken from reference TRBV29-1 and TRBJ2-5, is SAVISQKPSRDICQRGTSLTIQCQVDSQVTMMFWYRQQPGQSLTLIATANQGSEATYESGFVIDKFPISRPNLTFSTLTVSNMSPEDSSIYLCSVLLGRGTQYFGPGTRLLVL.

This clonotype occurred a few times. This chain uses TRBV5-1 with TRBJ2-2; no reliable D call. The germline V gene has CDR1 SGHRS and CDR2 YFSETQ. V was trimmed by 4 bases and J by 4 bases, leaving 17 bases between them. The CDR3 has 16 amino acids. CDR3 DNA: TGCGCCAGCAGCCTTGGGCCCCGGGCCGGCACCGGGGAGCTGTTTTTT. It encodes CASSLGPRAGTGELFF.

This chain joins TRBV4-1 and TRBJ2-2, with 11 nucleotides matching TRBD2. This CDR3 has 19 residues. J lost 6 bases, V lost 4 bases, and 16 bases had no gene match. The germline CDR1 and CDR2 sequences are MGHRA and YSYEKL. The CDR3 nucleotides read TGCGCCAGCAGCCCCATCACCGGGACTAGCGGCCCCGGGGCCGGGGAGCTGTTTTTT. This sequence encodes CASSPITGTSGPGAGELFF.

The table lists this clonotype with a few counts. The J gene is TRBJ2-7, the V gene TRBV25-1, with a weak D call TRBD1 (5 bases). Germline CDR1 reads MGHDK; CDR2 reads SYGVNS. V lost 2 bases and J 2 bases, leaving 19 bases between the germline ends. There are 17 residues in the CDR3. DNA for the CDR3: TGTGCCAGCAGTGAACCCCCTCTAGACAGTTTCCCCTACGAGCAGTACTTC. This codes for CASSEPPLDSFPYEQYF.

This clonotype was counted at least ten times. The chain links TRBV5-1 to TRBJ2-5, with 9 bases that match TRBD1. The J segment lost 4 bases and the V segment lost 3 bases, leaving 7 bases of the junction unmatched. Germline CDR1 is SGHRS and CDR2 is YFSETQ. This CDR3 region has 15 residues. In DNA form, the CDR3 reads TGCGCCAGCAGCTCGGGGACAGGGCGGGGAGAGACCCAGTACTTC. It is translated as CASSSGTGRGETQYF.